The subject of this entry is one T cell receptor beta chain. This receptor's antigen is unknown. A much larger clone differs from this one at a single base, so this may be a read error. Since the CDR3 does not end with the conserved phenylalanine or tryptophan, this likely comes from a read error. TCR beta CDR3 regions were amplified from RNA transcripts for repertoire sequencing. The first round was an RT-PCR using HTBI primers with the Qiagen OneStep RT-PCR kit, and this first round was followed by a second-round multiplex PCR, then size selection and purification. Sequencing of the libraries was carried out on an Illumina HiSeq2000 in paired-end mode with 100 bp reads. The original pipeline was this. Reads were processed with SOAPnuke, discarding reads with adapters, uncalled bases, mean Phred below 15, or no exact constant-primer or identifier match. COPE v1.2.5 was used to merge the high-quality paired reads. Each unique nucleotide sequence was treated as a clonotype, and MiTCR v1.1 was used to align the clonotypes to the IMGT TRB V, D and J references. Only V-J combinations with frequency above 0.0001 were analysed, covering approximately 99% of repertoires. A TCR clonal expansion and chaos score per V-J combination was defined as the ratio of F50 clonal expansion to chaos observed in the TCRdist matrix. Welch's t-statistics and random forest were used to reduce features to about 14 V-J combinations, which were fed into a naive Bayes classifier. Thyroid-blood repertoire similarity was quantified with the Morisita-Horn index. TCRdb ran its own pipeline on the public reads, namely fastp trimming at Q25 and MiXCR clone calling, and kept in-frame beta chains. CDR3 protein sequences are deduplicated, and each keeps its most common genes and DNA. These V and J calls are TCRdb output, not the study's own analysis. A total of just over 600,000 distinct CDR3 sequences appear in this sample, about a fifth of them only once. The ten largest account for around 6.9% of the sample.

Inclusive of both ends, the CDR3 amounts to 14 amino acids. Only the CDR3 region is kept as DNA, spanning 42 bases read in frame from base 1. V sheds 3 bases and J sheds 0 bases, leaving 8 bases between their ends. CDR1 and CDR2, per the germline V gene, are MDHEN and SYDVKM. Hyperthyroidism was defined as stable when no progression to ophthalmopathy occurred within 18 months of follow-up. Hyperthyroidism patients were newly diagnosed, with disease duration under 2 months, and aged 18 to 65 years. Patients with other autoimmune diseases, uncontrolled infections, pregnancy or lactation were excluded from the study. Clinical symptoms, serum thyroxine, TRAb, thyroid ultrasound and orbital computed tomography formed the basis of the diagnosis. PBMCs were isolated from roughly 10 ml of fresh peripheral blood by Ficoll-Paque density gradient centrifugation. Trizol reagent was used to extract the total RNA, and its quality was then checked on an Agilent 2100 Bioanalyzer.

This record comes from a study of Graves' ophthalmopathy and Graves' hyperthyroidism (dated by TCRdb to the late 2010s). Study-level background: Peripheral blood was collected before any treatment was given, at the time of initial diagnosis. The 85 to 100 discovery patients were randomly split 7:3 into training and test sets. Following sample collection, hyperthyroidism patients were given methimazole at a starting dose of 30 mg daily, and ophthalmopathy patients were given high-dose intravenous methylprednisolone. In total, around 130 blood samples were TCR-sequenced: 43 ophthalmopathy, around 75 hyperthyroidism and around 17 hyperthyroidism-to-ophthalmopathy patients. A discovery set of 95 to 100 patients (around 40 ophthalmopathy, 57 stable hyperthyroidism) was enrolled to explore V-J signatures distinguishing ophthalmopathy from hyperthyroidism. TCR beta repertoire signatures were used to distinguish Graves' ophthalmopathy from Graves' hyperthyroidism and to predict progression to ophthalmopathy. The independent validation cohort included approximately 19 hyperthyroidism patients plus 17 patients who later progressed from hyperthyroidism to ophthalmopathy. In several hyperthyroidism patients, the T-cell repertoires found in thyroid tissue were compared with those found in blood.

The full study reports these points: In cross-validation, the 13-signature model distinguished ophthalmopathy from stable hyperthyroidism with 87.88% sensitivity and roughly 81% specificity, while in the test set the corresponding values were approximately 79% and 70%. In validation, the model predicted ophthalmopathy progression with 70.59% sensitivity and roughly 78% specificity; some 13 predicted patients were CT-confirmed with GO in a median of around 6 months. Among expanded thyroid clonotypes with frequency above 0.001, most also showed up in blood, which suggests that blood repertoires may reflect the thyroid immune response. Sample size was not statistically predetermined, and group allocation was not concealed from the investigators.

This TCR came from a woman between 18 and 29 years old with stable Graves' hyperthyroidism. Some clones in this sample may be carry-over from other donors' samples. Donor details come from another sample of the same person, matched by shared clones. Sequenced material: peripheral blood. The rearrangement joined TRBV28 to TRBJ1-2, and the D gene may be TRBD1, 5 bases matching. The CDR3 protein sequence reads: CASSLGRANYGYTL. The nucleotide sequence is given as TGTGCCAGCAGTTTGGGCAGGGCTAACTATGGCTACACCCTC.